The clone carrying this TCR beta chain was counted only a few times. The target antigen is unknown. Expressed TCRB transcripts were sequenced because the isolated RNA had all been reverse transcribed beforehand. It was found that naive, central memory and regulatory T cell samples averaged about 4 million reads. The table came from immunoSEQ multiplex PCR; TCRdb's copy has only in-frame clones and leaves some out. The sample has over 600,000 clones; roughly an eighth are singletons. The sample belongs to a study of beta chain features in type 1 diabetes. Study-level findings and limits: Whether HLA type affects TCRB rearrangement stayed undetermined in the present work. Shorter TCRB CDR3s, moderately but significantly so, were found in Type 1 diabetes patients in all four CD4+ subsets.

The CDR3 is 12 residues long. In germline, CDR1 is SGDLS, CDR2 YYNGEE. Trimming cost V 4 bases and J 1 base, with 5 bases left between them. Sequenced input: naive CD4+ T cells from blood. The gene calls are TRBV9 and TRBJ2-5; D gene uncertain. This TCR was sampled from a man younger than 45 with type 1 diabetes. CDR3 sequence reads: CASSQGQETQYF. In nucleotides, the CDR3 is TGTGCCAGCAGCCAAGGCCAAGAGACCCAGTACTTC. Drawing the rest from reference TRBV9 and TRBJ2-5, the complete variable domain is DSGVTQTPKHLITATGQRVTLRCSPRSGDLSVYWYQQSLDQGLQFLIQYYNGEERAKGNILERFSAQQFPDLHSELNLSSLELGDSALYFCASSQGQETQYFGPGTRLLVL.